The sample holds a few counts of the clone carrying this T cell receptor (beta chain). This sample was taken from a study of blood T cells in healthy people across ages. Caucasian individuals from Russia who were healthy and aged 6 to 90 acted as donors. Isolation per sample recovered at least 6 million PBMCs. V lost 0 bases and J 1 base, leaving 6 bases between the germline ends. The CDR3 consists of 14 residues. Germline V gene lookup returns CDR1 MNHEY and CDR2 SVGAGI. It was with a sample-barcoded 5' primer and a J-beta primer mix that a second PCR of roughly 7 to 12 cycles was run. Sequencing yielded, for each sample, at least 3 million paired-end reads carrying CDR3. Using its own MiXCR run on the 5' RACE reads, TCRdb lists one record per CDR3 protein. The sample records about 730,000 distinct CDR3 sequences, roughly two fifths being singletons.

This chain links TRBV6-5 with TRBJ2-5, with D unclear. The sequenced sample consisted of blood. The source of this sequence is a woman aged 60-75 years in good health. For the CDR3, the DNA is TGTGCCAGCAGTTACTCCCCCCTCCAAGAGACCCAGTACTTC. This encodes CASSYSPLQETQYF.